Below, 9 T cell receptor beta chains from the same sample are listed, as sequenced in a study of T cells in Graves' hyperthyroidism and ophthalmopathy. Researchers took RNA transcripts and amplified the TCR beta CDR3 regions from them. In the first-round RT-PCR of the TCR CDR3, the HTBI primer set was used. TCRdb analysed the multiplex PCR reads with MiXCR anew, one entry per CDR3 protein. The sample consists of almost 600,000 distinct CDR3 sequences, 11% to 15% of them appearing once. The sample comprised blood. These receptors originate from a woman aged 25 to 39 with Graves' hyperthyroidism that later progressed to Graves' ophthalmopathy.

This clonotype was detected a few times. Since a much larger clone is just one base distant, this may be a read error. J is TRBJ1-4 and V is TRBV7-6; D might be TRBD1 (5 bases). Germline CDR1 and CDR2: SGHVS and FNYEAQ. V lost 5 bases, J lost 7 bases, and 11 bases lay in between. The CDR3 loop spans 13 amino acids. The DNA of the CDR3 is TGTGCCAGCAGCCAAGGGACGGCTGAAAAACTGTTTTTT. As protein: CASSQGTAEKLFF.

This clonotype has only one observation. For the CDR3, the DNA is TGTGCCAGCAGCCCCGGGACAGGGCGGCCCCAGCATTTT. Translation gives CASSPGTGRPQHF. V and J are TRBV3-1 and TRBJ1-5; 9 positions match TRBD1. CDR3 length equals 13 residues. Trimming at V came to 4 bases and at J to 9 bases, leaving 4 bases not matched to a gene. CDR1 is LGHDT, CDR2 YNNKEL, per germline (reference sequence). Looking up the rest from reference TRBV3-1 and TRBJ1-5 gives the full variable domain: DTAVSQTPKYLVTQMGNDKSIKCEQNLGHDTMYWYKQDSKKFLKIMFSYNNKELIINETVPNRFSPKSPDKAHLNLHINSLELGDSAVYFCASSPGTGRPQHFGDGTRLSIL.

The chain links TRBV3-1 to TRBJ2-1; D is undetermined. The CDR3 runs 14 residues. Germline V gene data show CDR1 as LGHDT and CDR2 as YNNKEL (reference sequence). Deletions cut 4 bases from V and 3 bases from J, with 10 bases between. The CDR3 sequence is CASSLRTVYNEQFF. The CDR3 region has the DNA TGTGCCAGCAGCCTCCGGACCGTCTACAATGAGCAGTTCTTC.

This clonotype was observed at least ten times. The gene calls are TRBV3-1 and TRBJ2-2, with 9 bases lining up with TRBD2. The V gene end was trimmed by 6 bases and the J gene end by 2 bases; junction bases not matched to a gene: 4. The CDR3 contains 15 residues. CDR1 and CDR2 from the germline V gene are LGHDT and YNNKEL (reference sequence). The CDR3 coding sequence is TGTGCCAGCAGGCCGACTAGCGGAAACACCGGGGAGCTGTTTTTT. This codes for CASRPTSGNTGELFF.

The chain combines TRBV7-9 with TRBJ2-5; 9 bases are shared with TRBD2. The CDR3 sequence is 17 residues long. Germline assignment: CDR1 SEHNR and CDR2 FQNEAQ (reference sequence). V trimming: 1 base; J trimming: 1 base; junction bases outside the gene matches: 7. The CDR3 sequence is CASSLGLAGAFQETQYF. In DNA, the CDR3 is TGTGCCAGCAGCTTAGGATTAGCGGGAGCATTCCAAGAGACCCAGTACTTC.

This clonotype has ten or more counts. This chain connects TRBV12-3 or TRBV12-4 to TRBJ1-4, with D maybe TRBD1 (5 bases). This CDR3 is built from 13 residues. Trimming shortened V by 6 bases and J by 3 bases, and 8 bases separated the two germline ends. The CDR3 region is CASRRGANEKLFF. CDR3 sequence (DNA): TGTGCCAGCAGGCGGGGGGCTAATGAAAAACTGTTTTTT.

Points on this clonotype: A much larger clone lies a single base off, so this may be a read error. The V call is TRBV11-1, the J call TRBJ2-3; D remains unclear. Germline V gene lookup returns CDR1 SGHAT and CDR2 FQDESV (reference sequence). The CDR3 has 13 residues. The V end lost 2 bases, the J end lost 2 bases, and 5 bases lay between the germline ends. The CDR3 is CASSLTATDTQYF. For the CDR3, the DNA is TGTGCCAGCAGCTTAACAGCCACAGATACGCAGTATTTT.

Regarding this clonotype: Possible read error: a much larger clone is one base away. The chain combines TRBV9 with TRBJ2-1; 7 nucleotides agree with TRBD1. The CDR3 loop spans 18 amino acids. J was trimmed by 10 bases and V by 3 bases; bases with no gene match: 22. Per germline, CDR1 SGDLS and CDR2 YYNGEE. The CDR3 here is CASSEGLSETGHPYEQFF. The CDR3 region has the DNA TGTGCCAGCAGCGAGGGATTGTCGGAGACAGGGCATCCCTACGAGCAGTTCTTC.

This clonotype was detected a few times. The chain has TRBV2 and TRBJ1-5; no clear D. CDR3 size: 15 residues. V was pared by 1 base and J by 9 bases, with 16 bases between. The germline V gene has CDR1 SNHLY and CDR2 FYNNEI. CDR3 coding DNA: TGTGCCAGCAGTGAAGACGGGCAGGCCAAAGGGCCCCAGCATTTT. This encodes CASSEDGQAKGPQHF.